This T cell receptor (beta chain) was sequenced in a study of blood T cell repertoires in COVID-19. CDR1 and CDR2 (germline): MGHRA, YSYEKL. V shed 3 bases and J shed 1 base, with 8 bases lying between them. The CDR3 length is 14 residues. In the authors' methods: Nucleated cell counts were estimated from reference gene primer amplification. Here immunoSEQ multiplex PCR was the method, and the copy in TCRdb shows in-frame clones only, minus some. The V and J calls and clone size are taken from that table; D and trimming were inferred from the DNA. Of roughly 76,000 clones listed, about nine tenths were seen once; the top ten hold approximately 30%.

The chain uses TRBV4-1 and TRBJ2-3, with D possibly TRBD1 on 6 matching bases. This clonotype originated in a woman older than 75 with active or convalescent COVID-19. Material: peripheral blood. CDR3 amino acids: CASSQTGGTDTQYF. The DNA for the CDR3 is TGCGCCAGCAGCCAGACAGGCGGCACAGATACGCAGTATTTT.